This section outlines one T cell receptor beta chain sequence together with its context. Data came from immunoSEQ multiplex PCR; TCRdb stores just in-frame clones and leaves some out. Of 600,000 to 900,000 clones detected, around 85% appear once; the ten largest clones hold 0.0095% to 0.011%. Germline V gene data show CDR1 as SGHAT and CDR2 as FQNNGV. The CDR3 is 14 residues long. This specimen comes from a study of shared T cell receptors in the human thymus. This same sample was also part of a study on human thymus T cells. That report adds: Samples came from healthy Finnish infants during open corrective cardiac surgery. Thymus tissue for the work was resected from patients undergoing corrective heart surgery. There appeared to be biased usage of V and J genes in thymic and blood repertoires.

The V gene is TRBV11-2, the J gene TRBJ2-3; D perhaps matches TRBD2 (7 bases). The sequence was obtained from a girl under two years old with a congenital heart defect. Sequenced material: thymocytes. In DNA, the CDR3 is TGTGCTACTGGTGGGGGGGCTTTCACAGATACGCAGTATTTT. This codes for CATGGGAFTDTQYF.